These 25 T cell receptor beta chains came from one sample sequenced in a study of T cell responses to AZD1222 COVID-19 vaccine. The assay was immunoSEQ multiplex PCR, and TCRdb's table has in-frame clones only and misses some. Among around 100,000 clones listed, approximately 86% were seen once. Sequencing used peripheral blood, obtained on day 0 of AZD1222 vaccination. The receptor set was obtained from an adult in good health.

J is TRBJ2-7 and V is TRBV7-9; unclear D gene. V was trimmed by 8 bases and J by 5 bases, leaving 10 bases between them. The CDR3 is 11 residues long. Germline lookup yields CDR1 SEHNR and CDR2 FQNEAQ (reference sequence). The CDR3 DNA sequence: TGTGCCAGCGATCGGTTGGACGAGCAGTACTTC. Protein product: CASDRLDEQYF.

The rearrangement uses TRBV19 and TRBJ2-7; D is perhaps TRBD1 or TRBD2 (5 bases each). V gave up 1 base and J gave up 6 bases, with 16 bases separating them. The CDR3 is 15 amino acids. Germline-derived CDR1 and CDR2 are LNHDA and SQIVND (reference sequence). As DNA, the CDR3 is TGTGCCAGTAGTATAGGAACCGGGACCACACTCGAGCAGTACTTC. Translating gives CASSIGTGTTLEQYF.

The V and J genes are TRBV25-1 and TRBJ1-2; D is possibly TRBD1 (5 bases). Germline CDR1 MGHDK, CDR2 SYGVNS. The V end was cut by 2 bases, the J end by 7 bases, with 14 bases between. The CDR3 contains 14 residues. CDR3 sequence: CASSEQGRESGYTF. CDR3 DNA sequence: TGTGCCAGCAGTGAACAGGGCCGAGAGAGTGGCTACACCTTC.

V and J are TRBV30 and TRBJ2-2, with no clear D. The CDR3 covers 13 residues. Germline CDR1 and CDR2: GTSNPN and SVGIG (reference sequence). Trimming cost V 3 bases and J 8 bases, with 13 bases left between them. This CDR3 reads CAWSPTSVGELFF. For the CDR3, the DNA is TGTGCCTGGAGCCCTACCTCCGTGGGGGAGCTGTTTTTT.

V usage is TRBV5-4 and J usage is TRBJ1-4; weak D call: TRBD1 (5 bases). Germline CDR1 reads SGHNT; CDR2 reads YYREEE (reference sequence). The CDR3 consists of 15 residues. Trimming shortened V by 0 bases and J by 8 bases, and 14 bases separated the two germline ends. CDR3 sequence (DNA): TGTGCCAGCAGCTTGGCCGAGGCAGGGAGGGAAAAACTGTTTTTT. It yields the protein CASSLAEAGREKLFF.

V usage is TRBV6-5 and J usage is TRBJ2-1; 7 positions agree with TRBD2. This CDR3 is built from 14 residues. From germline, CDR1 is MNHEY and CDR2 SVGAGI. The V and J ends lost 0 bases and 9 bases, in that order; junction bases with no gene match: 5. CDR3: CASSYSRLASEQFF. CDR3 nucleotide sequence: TGTGCCAGCAGTTACTCCCGACTAGCCTCTGAGCAGTTCTTC.

In this sample, this clone turned up a few times. The chain has TRBV7-2 and TRBJ2-1; 9 nucleotides line up with TRBD2. This CDR3 has 15 residues. V dropped 5 bases and J dropped 10; count of bases not matched to a gene: 12. Germline lookup yields CDR1 SGHTA and CDR2 FQGNSA. The CDR3 bases are TGTGCCAGCAGCCCAGGGACTAGCCCAAATAGGGAGCAGTTCTTC. Its translation is CASSPGTSPNREQFF.

V usage is TRBV21-1 and J usage is TRBJ1-2; no DNA check was done on the table's D call, TRBD1. TRBV21-1 is termed a pseudogene. The CDR3 loop spans 13 amino acids. The CDR3 here is CASKDRGNYGYTF. DNA for the CDR3: TGTGCCAGCAAAGACAGGGGGAACTATGGCTACACCTTC.

The V gene is TRBV4-1, the J gene TRBJ2-5; 7 nucleotides match TRBD2. Germline CDR1 reads MGHRA; CDR2 reads YSYEKL. V was pared by 1 base and J by 5 bases, with 7 bases of the junction left unmatched. This CDR3 region has 15 residues. The CDR3 nucleotides read TGCGCCAGCAGCCAAGGCCTAGCGGCAATGGAGACCCAGTACTTC. Protein product: CASSQGLAAMETQYF.

The J gene is TRBJ1-1, the V gene TRBV7-9; D might be TRBD1 (6 bases). CDR3 length equals 17 residues. Trimming removed 6 bases at V and 0 bases at J, with 20 bases between. Looked up from germline, CDR1 is SEHNR and CDR2 is FQNEAQ (reference sequence). DNA of the CDR3: TGTGCCAGCAGTTCTGGATCCGGGGGCGGCATGAACACTGAAGCTTTCTTT. Amino acid sequence: CASSSGSGGGMNTEAFF.

V and J are TRBV6-2 or TRBV6-3 and TRBJ2-7; D possibly corresponds to TRBD2 (6 bases). Germline V gene lookup returns CDR1 MNHEY and CDR2 SVGEGT. V lost 3 bases to trimming and J lost 2 bases, with 11 bases between them. This CDR3 contains 14 residues. CDR3 loop: CASSYAGPAYEQYF. In nucleotides, the CDR3 is TGTGCCAGCAGTTATGCGGGGCCGGCCTACGAGCAGTACTTC.

V usage is TRBV19 and J usage is TRBJ2-1, with 7 bases that match TRBD2. Losses at the gene ends were 9 bases for V and 5 bases for J; bases not matched to a gene: 7. From germline, CDR1 is LNHDA and CDR2 SQIVND (reference sequence). The CDR3 runs 13 residues. CDR3 in DNA: TGTGCCAGCCGGCTAGCGGTTAACAATGAGCAGTTCTTC. As protein: CASRLAVNNEQFF.

The chain has TRBV27 and TRBJ2-2; D not certain. Germline CDR1 is MNHEY and CDR2 is SMNVEV (reference sequence). V was clipped by 6 bases and J by 8 bases, with 13 bases between them. The CDR3 is 13 amino acids. CDR3 nucleotides: TGTGCCAGCAGCGTGACCCCCAGTGGGGAGCTGTTTTTT. As protein: CASSVTPSGELFF.

V and J are TRBV12-3 or TRBV12-4 and TRBJ1-6; D is unresolved. Trimming stripped 6 bases from V and 13 bases from J, with 13 bases between. The CDR3 extends over 12 amino acids. As DNA, the CDR3 is TGTGCCAGCAGCCAACCGGTTTCCCCCCTCCACTTT. Its translation: CASSQPVSPLHF.

This clone was recorded at least ten times. V usage is TRBV7-9 and J usage is TRBJ2-5; no definite D call. Germline V gene data show CDR1 as SEHNR and CDR2 as FQNEAQ (reference sequence). V lost 4 bases and J 2 bases, leaving 11 bases between the germline ends. The CDR3 contains 14 residues. CDR3 amino acids: CASSWSPWQETQYF. Written as DNA, the CDR3 is TGTGCCAGCAGCTGGTCCCCGTGGCAAGAGACCCAGTACTTC.

The V call is TRBV18, the J call TRBJ1-1; tentatively, D is TRBD1 (6 bases). The germline V gene has CDR1 KGHSH and CDR2 LQKENI. The CDR3 contains 16 residues. Trimming left V 1 base short and J 4 bases short, with 16 bases between. The CDR3 region has the DNA TGTGCCAGCTCACCACTCCTGGGGGGGCAGGTCACTGAAGCTTTCTTT. Translation: CASSPLLGGQVTEAFF.

V gene TRBV27 combines with J gene TRBJ2-5; maybe TRBD1 (6 bases). Germline loops: CDR1 MNHEY, CDR2 SMNVEV (reference sequence). V lost 5 bases, J lost 0 bases, and 16 bases lay in between. This CDR3 region has 16 residues. The CDR3 DNA reads TGTGCCAGCAGTCCAAACCCCACAGGGTACCAAGAGACCCAGTACTTC. This encodes CASSPNPTGYQETQYF.

This chain links TRBV4-3 with TRBJ1-2; 10 nucleotides align to TRBD1. The CDR3 has 15 amino acids. After removal of 4 bases from V and 8 bases from J, the junction contained 10 bases not matched to a gene. CDR1 is LGHNA and CDR2 is YSLEER in the germline V gene. The chain's CDR3 is CASSLGQGIPSGYTF. The CDR3 nucleotides are TGCGCCAGCAGCCTGGGACAGGGGATTCCGAGCGGCTACACCTTC.

The chain recombines TRBV28 with TRBJ1-5; 10 bases fit TRBD1. With V trimmed by 3 bases and J by 7 bases, 6 bases remained unmatched. The CDR3 contains 15 residues. CDR1 and CDR2 from the germline V gene are MDHEN and SYDVKM. The DNA of the CDR3 is TGTGCCAGCAGTTTCGACAGGGGGCAGGGGCAGCCCCAGCATTTT. This translates into CASSFDRGQGQPQHF.

This sequence joins TRBV7-9 and TRBJ2-7; TRBD2 is a possible D gene (5 bases). The CDR3 has 14 amino acids. V was pared by 3 bases and J by 5 bases, with 14 bases between. Germline V gene sequence: CDR1 SEHNR, CDR2 FQNEAQ (reference sequence). CDR3 in amino acids: CASSFQAEADEQYF. As DNA, the CDR3 is TGTGCCAGCAGCTTTCAAGCGGAGGCTGACGAGCAGTACTTC.

The chain carries TRBV28 and TRBJ2-7, with D perhaps matching TRBD1 or TRBD2 (5 bases each). Germline CDR1 and CDR2: MDHEN and SYDVKM. V was cut by 7 bases and J by 0 bases, with 13 bases left in between. The CDR3 consists of 14 residues. The CDR3 protein is CASTPGLSSYEQYF. CDR3 DNA: TGTGCCAGCACCCCGGGGCTGAGCTCCTACGAGCAGTACTTC.

In its sample, this clone was seen once. V and J are TRBV11-2 and TRBJ2-7, with 11 bases fitting TRBD2. The length of the CDR3 is 18 residues. V shed 3 bases, J shed 6 bases, and the junction held 16 bases outside the gene matches. Germline assignment: CDR1 SGHAT and CDR2 FQNNGV. CDR3 sequence: CASSFLLLTSGSPSEQYF. As DNA, the CDR3 is TGTGCCAGCAGCTTCCTCCTCCTTACTAGCGGGAGTCCTTCCGAGCAGTACTTC.

V gene TRBV28 combines with J gene TRBJ1-1, with a weak D call TRBD1 (5 bases). This CDR3 is built from 14 residues. Between the trimmed V and J ends, which lost 6 bases and 7 bases, there was a span of 18 bases. Germline V gene lookup returns CDR1 MDHEN and CDR2 SYDVKM. As DNA, the CDR3 is TGTGCCAGCAGCTTACCGACCCGGGGCGGTGAAGCTTTCTTT. It codes for CASSLPTRGGEAFF. The variable domain in full, completed from reference TRBV28 and TRBJ1-1, reads DVKVTQSSRYLVKRTGEKVFLECVQDMDHENMFWYRQDPGLGLRLIYFSYDVKMKEKGDIPEGYSVSREKKERFSLILESASTNQTSMYLCASSLPTRGGEAFFGQGTRLTVV.

The gene calls are TRBV11-2 and TRBJ2-3; 8 bases align to TRBD1. The V gene end was trimmed by 5 bases and the J gene end by 4 bases; junction bases not matched to a gene: 8. The CDR3 spans 15 residues. Germline V gene sequence: CDR1 SGHAT, CDR2 FQNNGV. DNA for the CDR3: TGTGCCAGCAGCACGTACAGGGGGTTGGCAGATACGCAGTATTTT. Amino acid sequence: CASSTYRGLADTQYF.

The rearrangement joins TRBV18 to TRBJ2-5; no clear D. The CDR3 consists of 14 residues. V dropped 0 bases and J dropped 2 bases, with 7 bases sitting between them. Per the germline V gene, CDR1 is KGHSH and CDR2 is LQKENI. The CDR3 bases are TGTGCCAGCTCACCACCATGGCTACAAGAGACCCAGTACTTC. It translates to CASSPPWLQETQYF.